This TCR beta chain comes out of a study of shared clonotypes between healthy human individuals. Study-level results: Naive CD4 clonotypes overlapped across a handful of donors at roughly 5%.

As to this clone: No antigen is known for it.

CDR3 size: 14 residues. Germline lookup yields CDR1 SGHAT and CDR2 FQNNGV. V lost 6 bases to trimming and J lost 5 bases, with 11 bases between them. Donors had no recently reported acute infections or vaccinations and were HIV-negative. TCRdb's copy holds only in-frame clones and misses some; the assay was immunoSEQ multiplex PCR. The data hold 850,000 to 1,200,000 clones, with about 75% observed a single time. Specimen: memory CD4+ T cells sorted from blood. Subset described: CD45RA-negative fraction. This chain joins TRBV11-2 and TRBJ1-6, with D uncertain. The sequence derives from a young man in good health. In nucleotides, the CDR3 is TGTGCCAGCAGTTTGGACGGACATAATTCACCCCTCCACTTT. Protein: CASSLDGHNSPLHF.